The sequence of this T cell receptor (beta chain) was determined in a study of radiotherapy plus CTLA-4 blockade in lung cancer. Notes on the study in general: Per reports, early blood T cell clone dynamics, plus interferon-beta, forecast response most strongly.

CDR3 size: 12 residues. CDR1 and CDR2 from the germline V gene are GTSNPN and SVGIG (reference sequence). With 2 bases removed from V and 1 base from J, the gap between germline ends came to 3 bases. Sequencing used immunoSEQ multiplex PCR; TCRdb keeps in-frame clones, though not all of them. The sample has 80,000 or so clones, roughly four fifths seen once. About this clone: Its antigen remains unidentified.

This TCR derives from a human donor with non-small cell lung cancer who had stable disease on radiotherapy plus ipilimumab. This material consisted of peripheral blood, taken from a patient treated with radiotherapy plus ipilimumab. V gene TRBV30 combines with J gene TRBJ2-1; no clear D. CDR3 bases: TGTGCCTGGAGTACTTCCTACAATGAGCAGTTCTTC. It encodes CAWSTSYNEQFF. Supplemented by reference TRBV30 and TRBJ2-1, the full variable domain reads SQTIHQWPATLVQPVGSPLSLECTVEGTSNPNLYWYRQAAGRGLQLLFYSVGIGQISSEVPQNLSASRPQDRQFILSSKKLLLSDSGFYLCAWSTSYNEQFFGPGTRLTVL.